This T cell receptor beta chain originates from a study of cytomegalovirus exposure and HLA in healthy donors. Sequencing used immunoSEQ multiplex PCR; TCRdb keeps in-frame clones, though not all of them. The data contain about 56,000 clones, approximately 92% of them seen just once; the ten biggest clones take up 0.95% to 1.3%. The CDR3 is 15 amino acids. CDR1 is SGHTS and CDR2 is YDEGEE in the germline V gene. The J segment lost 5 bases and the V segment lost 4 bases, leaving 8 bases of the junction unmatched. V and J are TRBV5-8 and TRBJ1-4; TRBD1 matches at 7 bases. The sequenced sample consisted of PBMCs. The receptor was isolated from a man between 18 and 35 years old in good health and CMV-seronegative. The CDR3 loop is CASSEGTESNEKLFF. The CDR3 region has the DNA TGTGCCAGCAGCGAGGGGACAGAGTCGAATGAAAAACTGTTTTTT.